This T cell receptor beta chain comes out of a study of blood T cell repertoires in COVID-19. Germline loops: CDR1 SGHRS, CDR2 YFSETQ. The junction had 14 bases not matched to a gene; V was cut back by 4 bases and J by 5 bases. This CDR3 has 17 residues. The assay was immunoSEQ multiplex PCR, and TCRdb's table has in-frame clones only and misses some. The data contain about 270,000 clones, around 89% of them singletons. Sequences were obtained from PBMCs or T cells enriched from blood (not recorded which). The gene calls are TRBV5-1 and TRBJ2-1; 8 bases align to TRBD1. The source of this sequence is a woman aged 25 to 39 with acute COVID-19. CDR3 region: CASSPQNRDRSNNEQFF. DNA of the CDR3: TGCGCCAGCAGCCCGCAGAACCGGGACAGGAGCAACAATGAGCAGTTCTTC.